This TCR beta chain is from a study of identical twins (TCRdb year 2016). The study in broad terms: TCR alpha and beta repertoires from monozygotic twins, unrelated adults of various ages and cord blood were deep-sequenced to test whether fetal clonotypes persist. To rule out contamination, the twin experiments were replicated at different times with different library preparation protocols. Points the paper makes about the study in general: Fewer insertions were carried by abundant cord blood beta clonotypes; a weaker similar trend was observed in young adult naive repertoires, while no such trend was observed in memory repertoires. In monozygotic twins, out-of-frame TCR alpha sharing was systematically underestimated by recombination models, although the models agreed with sharing between unrelated individuals. Compared with coincidental sharing between unrelated individuals, an excess of low generation-probability sequences was observed among out-of-frame TCR alpha sequences shared between twins. Because the same donors could not be followed over many years, the conclusions depended on cross-sectional statistical analysis. Zero-insertion analyses could be partly confounded by invariant T cells such as MAIT and iNKT, though diverse VJ usage argued against such confounding for most clonotypes. The excess sharing between twins in beta out-of-frame sequences was weaker because fewer shared sequences reduced the signal-to-noise ratio.

This clonotype occurred many times. What this receptor recognizes is not known. No quality values exist for individual bases; no much larger clone is one base distant. The germline V gene specifies SGHTA as CDR1 and FQGNSA as CDR2. Trimming takes 5 bases off V and 2 bases off J; junction bases not matched to a gene: 11. The CDR3 sequence holds 16 residues, the cysteine and phenylalanine included. Only CDR3 DNA is held: 48 bases, read in frame from base 1. Every donor was a healthy Caucasian. Three pairs of female monozygotic twins, all aged roughly 18 to 30 years, made up the twin cohort. Positive isolation kits from Invitrogen were used to isolate the CD4+ and CD8+ T cell populations. The library was generated by 5' RACE. Reads for this sample came from an Illumina HiSeq 2000. Template switching added a universal primer binding site, and the final cDNA carried a unique molecular identifier that allowed TCR cDNA molecules to be counted accurately. Specific primers in the conserved constant-segment region were used to synthesize first-strand cDNA for the TCR alpha and beta chains. To control for contamination, every cDNA library carried two barcodes: a SMART-Mk sample barcode plus Illumina barcodes. TruSeq adapter sequences and Illumina sample barcodes were added in two successive PCR steps. Sequencing of the TCR alpha and beta cDNA libraries was done on the Illumina HiSeq platform using custom primers. Per the source publication's procedure: Raw reads were processed with MiGEC to extract unique molecular identifiers, and MiXCR was used to determine CDR3 positions. For each individual, recombination models were inferred using an EM algorithm with the repgenHMM and IGoR tools. The tcR package in R was used for shared clonotype analysis, with sharing normalized by the product of cloneset sizes. To study raw recombination without the effects of thymic and clonal selection, out-of-frame nonproductive sequences were analyzed. TCRdb itself trimmed the public reads at Q25 with fastp, ran MiXCR and retained productive beta chains. CDR3 protein sequences are deduplicated, and each keeps its most common genes and DNA. The V and J calls come from TCRdb's annotation, not from the publication. The sample table holds 450,000 or so distinct CDR3 sequences, of which approximately 15% were seen once. Around 0.48% of the sample lies in the top ten.

The sample was also reused in another study, on yellow fever vaccine responses in identical twins. The second study reports: According to the authors, in identical twins the way T cells responded to vaccination appeared partly convergent and partly personalized. The study precisely tracked vaccine-responding T cell clones in identical twins.

Sequencing was carried out using CD4+ T cells sorted from blood. The chain was built from TRBV7-2 and TRBJ2-7; 8 junctional bases match TRBD1. The TCR sequence derives from a woman younger than 35 in good health. The DNA sequence reads TGTGCCAGCAGCGGGGGGACAGGTCAATCCACCTACGAGCAGTACTTC. The resulting protein is CASSGGTGQSTYEQYF.